The entry that follows covers one T cell receptor beta chain sequence. The method was immunoSEQ multiplex PCR; TCRdb's version includes in-frame clones alone and lacks a portion of them. Of roughly 250,000 clones in the sample, around 88% were seen once. These data belong to a study of Ad26.COV2.S vaccination and SARS-CoV-2 variants. Study at large: The donor was enrolled in the Ad26.COV2.S arm of the COV1001 trial. Participants got Ad26.COV2.S intramuscularly, once or twice 56 days apart.

V was clipped by 1 base and J by 3 bases, with 9 bases between them. Germline V CDR1 and CDR2: GTSNPN, SVGIG (reference sequence). CDR3 size: 13 residues. Treatment meaning: roughly 19 received Ad26.COV2.S at low or high dose, single or two shots; 5 received placebo; per-sample allocation not given. Sampling occurred on day 63 after the first vaccine or placebo injection. Adults aged 18-55 years in Boston included the donor. This chain links TRBV30 with TRBJ1-2; TRBD1 might be the D (6 bases). The sample consisted of peripheral blood, taken in a trial of Ad26.COV2.S vaccine versus placebo. The receptor was derived from a person between 18 and 65 years old who received the Ad26.COV2.S COVID-19 vaccine or a placebo. The CDR3 DNA is TGTGCCTGGAGTGAGGACAGCCACTATGGCTACACCTTC. Encoded protein: CAWSEDSHYGYTF.